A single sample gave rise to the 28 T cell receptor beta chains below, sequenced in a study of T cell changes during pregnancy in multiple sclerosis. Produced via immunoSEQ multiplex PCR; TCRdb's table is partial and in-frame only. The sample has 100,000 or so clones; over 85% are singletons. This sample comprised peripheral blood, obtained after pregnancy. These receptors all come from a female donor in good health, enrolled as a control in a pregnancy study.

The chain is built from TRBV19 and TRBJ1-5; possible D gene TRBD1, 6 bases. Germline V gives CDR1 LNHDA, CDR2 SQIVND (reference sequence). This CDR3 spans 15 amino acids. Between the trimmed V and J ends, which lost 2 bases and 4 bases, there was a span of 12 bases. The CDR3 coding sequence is TGTGCCAGTAGTATAACCGGGACAAAAAATCAGCCCCAGCATTTT. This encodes CASSITGTKNQPQHF.

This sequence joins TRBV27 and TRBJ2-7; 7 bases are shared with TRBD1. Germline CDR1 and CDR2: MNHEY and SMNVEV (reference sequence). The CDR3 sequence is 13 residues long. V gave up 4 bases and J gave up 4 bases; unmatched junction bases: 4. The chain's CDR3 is CASSWDRGYEQYF. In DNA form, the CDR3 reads TGTGCCAGCAGTTGGGACAGAGGTTACGAGCAGTACTTC.

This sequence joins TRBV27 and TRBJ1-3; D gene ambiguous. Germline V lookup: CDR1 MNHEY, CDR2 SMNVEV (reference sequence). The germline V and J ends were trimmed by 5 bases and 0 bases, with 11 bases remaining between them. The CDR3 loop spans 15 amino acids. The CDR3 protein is CASSERASSGNTIYF. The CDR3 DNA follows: TGTGCCAGCAGTGAGCGAGCGAGCTCTGGAAACACCATATATTTT.

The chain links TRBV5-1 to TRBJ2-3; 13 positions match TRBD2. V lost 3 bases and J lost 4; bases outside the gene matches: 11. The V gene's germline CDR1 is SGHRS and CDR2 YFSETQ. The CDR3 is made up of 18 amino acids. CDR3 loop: CASSSQATSGRFADTQYF. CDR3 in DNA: TGCGCCAGCAGCTCCCAAGCGACTAGCGGGAGGTTCGCAGATACGCAGTATTTT.

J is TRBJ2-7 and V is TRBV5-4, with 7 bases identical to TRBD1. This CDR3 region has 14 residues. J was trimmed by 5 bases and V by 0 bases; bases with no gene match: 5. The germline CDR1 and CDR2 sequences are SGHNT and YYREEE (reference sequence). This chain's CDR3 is CASSLGLTGDEQYF. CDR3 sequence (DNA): TGTGCCAGCAGCTTGGGTCTTACAGGGGACGAGCAGTACTTC.

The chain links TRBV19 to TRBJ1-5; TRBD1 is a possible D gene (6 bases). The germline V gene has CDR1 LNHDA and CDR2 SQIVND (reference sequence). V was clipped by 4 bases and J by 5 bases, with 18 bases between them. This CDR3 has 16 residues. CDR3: CASSRGGLEGYQPQHF. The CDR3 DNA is TGTGCCAGTAGTAGGGGGGGCCTCGAGGGTTATCAGCCCCAGCATTTT.

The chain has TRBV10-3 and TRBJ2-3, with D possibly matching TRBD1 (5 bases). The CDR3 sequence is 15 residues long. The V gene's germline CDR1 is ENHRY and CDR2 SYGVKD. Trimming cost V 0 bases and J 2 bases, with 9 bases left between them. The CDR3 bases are TGTGCCATCAGTGAGTCAGCTGGGGCCACAGATACGCAGTATTTT. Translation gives CAISESAGATDTQYF.

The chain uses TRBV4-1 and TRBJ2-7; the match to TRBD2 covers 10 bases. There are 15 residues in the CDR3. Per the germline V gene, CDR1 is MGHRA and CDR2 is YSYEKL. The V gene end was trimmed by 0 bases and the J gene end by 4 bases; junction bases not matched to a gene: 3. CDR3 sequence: CASSQDSGRRYEQYF. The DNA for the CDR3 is TGCGCCAGCAGCCAAGATAGCGGGAGGCGGTACGAGCAGTACTTC.

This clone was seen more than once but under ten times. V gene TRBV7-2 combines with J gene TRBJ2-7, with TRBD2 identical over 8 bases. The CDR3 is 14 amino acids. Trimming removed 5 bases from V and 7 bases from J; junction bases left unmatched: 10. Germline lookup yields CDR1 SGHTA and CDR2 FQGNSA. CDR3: CASSPGGGIWEQYF. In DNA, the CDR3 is TGTGCCAGCAGCCCGGGCGGGGGGATTTGGGAGCAGTACTTC. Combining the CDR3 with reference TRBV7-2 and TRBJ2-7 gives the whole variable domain GAGVSQSPSNKVTEKGKDVELRCDPISGHTALYWYRQSLGQGLEFLIYFQGNSAPDKSGLPSDRFSAERTGGSVSTLTIQRTQQEDSAVYLCASSPGGGIWEQYFGPGTRLTVT.

The CDR3 DNA reads as TGCGCCAGCAGCTTGGCAGTTAGGAGCCGGTCCTACAATGAGCAGTTCTTC. It codes for CASSLAVRSRSYNEQFF. V and J are TRBV5-1 and TRBJ2-1; D gene unclear. V was pared by 0 bases and J by 1 base, with 14 bases between. Germline lookup yields CDR1 SGHRS and CDR2 YFSETQ. This CDR3 has 17 amino acids.

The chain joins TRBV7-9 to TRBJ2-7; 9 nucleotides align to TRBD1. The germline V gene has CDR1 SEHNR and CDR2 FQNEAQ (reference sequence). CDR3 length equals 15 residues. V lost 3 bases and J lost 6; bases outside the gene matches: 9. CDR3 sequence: CASSLGLGQGREQYF. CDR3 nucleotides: TGTGCCAGCAGCTTGGGATTGGGACAGGGACGCGAGCAGTACTTC.

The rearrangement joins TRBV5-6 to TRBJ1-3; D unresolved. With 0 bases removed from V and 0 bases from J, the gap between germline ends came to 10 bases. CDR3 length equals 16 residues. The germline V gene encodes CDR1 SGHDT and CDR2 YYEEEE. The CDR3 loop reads CASSLGGALSGNTIYF. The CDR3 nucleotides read TGTGCCAGCAGCTTGGGCGGCGCCCTCTCTGGAAACACCATATATTTT.

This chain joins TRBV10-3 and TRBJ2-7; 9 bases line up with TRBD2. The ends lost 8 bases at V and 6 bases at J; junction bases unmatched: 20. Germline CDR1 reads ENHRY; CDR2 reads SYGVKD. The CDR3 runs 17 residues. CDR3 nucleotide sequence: TGTGCCATCCTCAATCCGTCGACTAGCGGACCTGGAGGCGAGCAGTACTTC. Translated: CAILNPSTSGPGGEQYF.

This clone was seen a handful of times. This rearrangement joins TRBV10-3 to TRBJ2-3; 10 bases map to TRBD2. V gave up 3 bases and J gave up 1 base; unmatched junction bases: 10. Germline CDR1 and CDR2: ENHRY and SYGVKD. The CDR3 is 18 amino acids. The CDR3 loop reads CAISEGAGGPFGTDTQYF. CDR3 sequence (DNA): TGTGCCATCAGTGAAGGAGCGGGAGGGCCATTCGGCACAGATACGCAGTATTTT.

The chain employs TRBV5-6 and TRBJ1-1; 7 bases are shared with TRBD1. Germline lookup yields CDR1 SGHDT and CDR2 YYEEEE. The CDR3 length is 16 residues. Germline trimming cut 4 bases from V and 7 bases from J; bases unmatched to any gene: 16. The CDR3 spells CASSLPTGSVPIEAFF. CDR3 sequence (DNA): TGTGCCAGCAGCCTGCCGACAGGGTCAGTACCAATTGAAGCTTTCTTT.

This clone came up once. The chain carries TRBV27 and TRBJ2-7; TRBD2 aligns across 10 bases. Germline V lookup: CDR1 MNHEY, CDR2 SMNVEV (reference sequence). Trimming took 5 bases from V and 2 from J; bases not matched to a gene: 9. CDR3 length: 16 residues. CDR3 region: CASSPRAAGGPYEQYF. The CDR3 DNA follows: TGTGCCAGCAGTCCCCGGGCAGCGGGAGGGCCCTACGAGCAGTACTTC.

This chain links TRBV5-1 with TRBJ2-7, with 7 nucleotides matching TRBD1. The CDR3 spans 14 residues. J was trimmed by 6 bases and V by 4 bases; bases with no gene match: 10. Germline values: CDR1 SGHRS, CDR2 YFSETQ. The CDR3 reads CASSLTGQSREQYF. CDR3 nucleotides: TGCGCCAGCAGCCTTACGGGACAGTCCCGCGAGCAGTACTTC. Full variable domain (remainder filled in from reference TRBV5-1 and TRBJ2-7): KAGVTQTPRYLIKTRGQQVTLSCSPISGHRSVSWYQQTPGQGLQFLFEYFSETQRNKGNFPGRFSGRQFSNSRSEMNVSTLELGDSALYLCASSLTGQSREQYFGPGTRLTVT.

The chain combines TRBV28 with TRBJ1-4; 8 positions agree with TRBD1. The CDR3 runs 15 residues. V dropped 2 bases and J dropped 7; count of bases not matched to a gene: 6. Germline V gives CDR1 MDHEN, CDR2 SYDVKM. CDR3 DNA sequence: TGTGCCAGCAGTTTAACGGGGCAGGGGGCTGAAAAACTGTTTTTT. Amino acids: CASSLTGQGAEKLFF.

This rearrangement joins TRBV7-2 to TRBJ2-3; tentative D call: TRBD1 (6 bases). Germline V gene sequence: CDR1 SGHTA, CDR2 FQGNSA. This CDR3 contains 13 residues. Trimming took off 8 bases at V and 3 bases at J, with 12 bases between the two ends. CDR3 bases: TGTGCCAGCGGACCCCAGGGGACAGATACGCAGTATTTT. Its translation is CASGPQGTDTQYF.

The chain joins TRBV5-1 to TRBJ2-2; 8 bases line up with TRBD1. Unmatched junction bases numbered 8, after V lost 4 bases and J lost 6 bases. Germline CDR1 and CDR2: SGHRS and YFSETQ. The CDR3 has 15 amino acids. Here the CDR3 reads CASSVTGDQAGELFF. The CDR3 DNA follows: TGCGCCAGCAGCGTGACAGGGGATCAGGCCGGGGAGCTGTTTTTT.

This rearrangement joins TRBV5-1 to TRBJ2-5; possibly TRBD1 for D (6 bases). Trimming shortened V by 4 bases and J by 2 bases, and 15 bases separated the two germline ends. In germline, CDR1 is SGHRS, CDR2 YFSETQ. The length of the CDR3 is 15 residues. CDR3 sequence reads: CASSPIYRDQETQYF. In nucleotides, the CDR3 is TGCGCCAGCAGCCCGATATACAGGGATCAAGAGACCCAGTACTTC.

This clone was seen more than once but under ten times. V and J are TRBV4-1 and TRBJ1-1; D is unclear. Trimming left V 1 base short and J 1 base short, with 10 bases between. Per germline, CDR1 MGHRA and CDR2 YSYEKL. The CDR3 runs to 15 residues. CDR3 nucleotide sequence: TGCGCCAGCAGCCAAGTCTACAGTCCGAACACTGAAGCTTTCTTT. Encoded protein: CASSQVYSPNTEAFF.

CDR3 DNA sequence: TGCGCCAGCAGCTTGCTAGCGGAGAGCACAGATACGCAGTATTTT. Its protein is CASSLLAESTDTQYF. V usage is TRBV5-1 and J usage is TRBJ2-3, with 7 bases aligning to TRBD2. Germline CDR1 reads SGHRS; CDR2 reads YFSETQ. V shed 1 base, J shed 0 bases, and the junction held 2 bases outside the gene matches. There are 15 residues in the CDR3.

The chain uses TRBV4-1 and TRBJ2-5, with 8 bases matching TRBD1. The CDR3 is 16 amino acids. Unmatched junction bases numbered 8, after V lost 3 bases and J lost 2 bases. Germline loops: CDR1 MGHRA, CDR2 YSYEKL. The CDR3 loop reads CASSQAGTGVQETQYF. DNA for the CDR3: TGCGCCAGCAGCCAGGCCGGGACAGGTGTTCAAGAGACCCAGTACTTC.

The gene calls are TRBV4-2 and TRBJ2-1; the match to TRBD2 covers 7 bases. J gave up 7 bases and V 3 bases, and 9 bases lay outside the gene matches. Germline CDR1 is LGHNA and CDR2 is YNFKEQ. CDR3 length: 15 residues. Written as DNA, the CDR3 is TGTGCCAGCAGCCATGGGCGGGAGCTTGGGAATGAGCAGTTCTTC. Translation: CASSHGRELGNEQFF.

The CDR3 here is CSVDAGYEQYF. In nucleotides, the CDR3 is TGCAGCGTTGATGCGGGGTACGAGCAGTACTTC. The J gene is TRBJ2-7, the V gene TRBV29-1; possibly TRBD2 for D (6 bases). Germline-derived CDR1 and CDR2 are SQVTM and ANQGSEA. This CDR3 has 11 amino acids. V was trimmed by 3 bases and J by 4 bases, leaving 7 bases between them.

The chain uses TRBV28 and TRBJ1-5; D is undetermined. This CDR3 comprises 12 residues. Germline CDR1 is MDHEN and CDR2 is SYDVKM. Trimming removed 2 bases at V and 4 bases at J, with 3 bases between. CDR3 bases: TGTGCCAGCAGTTTACTTAATCAGCCCCAGCATTTT. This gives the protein CASSLLNQPQHF.

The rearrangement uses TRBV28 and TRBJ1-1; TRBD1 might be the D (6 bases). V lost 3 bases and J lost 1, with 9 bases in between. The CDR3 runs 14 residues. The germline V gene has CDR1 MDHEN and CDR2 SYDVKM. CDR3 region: CASSFPRGNTEAFF. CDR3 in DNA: TGTGCCAGCAGTTTTCCCAGGGGGAACACTGAAGCTTTCTTT.